The source of this T cell receptor beta chain is a study of Graves' ophthalmopathy and Graves' hyperthyroidism. Study context: The authors collected peripheral blood at initial diagnosis, before any treatment. Study-wide results and limits: Classification of ophthalmopathy versus stable hyperthyroidism by a 13-signature model yielded just under 90% sensitivity and roughly 81% specificity.

CDR3 length equals 13 residues. Germline assignment: CDR1 MNHNS and CDR2 SASEGT. The V and J ends lost 3 bases and 4 bases respectively, with 9 bases between them. This clonotype was counted ten times or more. Its antigen is not known. Aged 18 to 65, hyperthyroidism patients had new diagnoses of under 2 months' duration. Exclusion applied to patients with other autoimmune diseases, uncontrolled infections, pregnancy or lactation. From RNA, the CDR3 regions of TCR beta chains were amplified and sequenced. First-round RT-PCR employed HTBI primers, with a second-round multiplex PCR after it. TCRdb reanalysed the multiplex PCR reads using MiXCR and keeps one entry per CDR3 protein. The profile shows hundreds of thousands of distinct CDR3 sequences, approximately 21% of them singletons.

V and J are TRBV6-1 and TRBJ1-2, with a possible D match to TRBD1 (6 bases). This sequence originates from a woman aged 18 to 35 with stable Graves' hyperthyroidism. Some clones in this sample may be carry-over from other donors' samples. Sequences were obtained from peripheral blood. In DNA form, the CDR3 reads TGTGCCAGCAGTGATGCAGGGGTCTATGGCTACACCTTC. Its translation: CASSDAGVYGYTF.